Presented here are 3 T cell receptor beta chains from one specimen sequenced in a study of blood T cell repertoires in COVID-19. Generated by immunoSEQ multiplex PCR, the TCRdb table keeps only in-frame clones and is missing some. The data show 70,000 or so clones, 76% seen once. What was sequenced was peripheral blood. These receptors all stem from a man in his sixties with COVID-19, enrolled during active disease.

J is TRBJ1-1 and V is TRBV2; 9 bases map to TRBD1. Germline-derived CDR1 and CDR2 are SNHLY and FYNNEI. CDR3 length: 14 residues. The V gene end was trimmed by 6 bases and the J gene end by 7 bases; junction bases not matched to a gene: 9. This CDR3 is CASRRTQGAFEAFF. The CDR3 DNA reads as TGTGCCAGCAGGCGGACACAGGGGGCCTTTGAAGCTTTCTTT.

This chain uses TRBV5-4 with TRBJ2-5; 11 nucleotides line up with TRBD2. V trimming: 1 base; J trimming: 2 bases; junction bases outside the gene matches: 1. This CDR3 has 15 amino acids. Per germline, CDR1 SGHNT and CDR2 YYREEE (reference sequence). The CDR3 DNA reads as TGTGCCAGCAGCTTGACTAGCGGGGGACAAGAGACCCAGTACTTC. As protein: CASSLTSGGQETQYF. Using reference TRBV5-4 and TRBJ2-5 for the parts outside the CDR3, the full variable domain is ETGVTQSPTHLIKTRGQQVTLRCSSQSGHNTVSWYQQALGQGPQFIFQYYREEENGRGNFPPRFSGLQFPNYSSELNVNALELDDSALYLCASSLTSGGQETQYFGPGTRLLVL.

In this sample, this clone turned up a few times. The chain is built from TRBV5-1 and TRBJ2-3, with no clear D. The CDR3 is made up of 14 amino acids. Trimming stripped 0 bases from V and 5 bases from J, with 10 bases between. The germline V gene has CDR1 SGHRS and CDR2 YFSETQ. The CDR3 sequence is CASSLGQIGDTQYF. The CDR3 DNA follows: TGCGCCAGCAGCTTGGGACAAATTGGAGATACGCAGTATTTT.